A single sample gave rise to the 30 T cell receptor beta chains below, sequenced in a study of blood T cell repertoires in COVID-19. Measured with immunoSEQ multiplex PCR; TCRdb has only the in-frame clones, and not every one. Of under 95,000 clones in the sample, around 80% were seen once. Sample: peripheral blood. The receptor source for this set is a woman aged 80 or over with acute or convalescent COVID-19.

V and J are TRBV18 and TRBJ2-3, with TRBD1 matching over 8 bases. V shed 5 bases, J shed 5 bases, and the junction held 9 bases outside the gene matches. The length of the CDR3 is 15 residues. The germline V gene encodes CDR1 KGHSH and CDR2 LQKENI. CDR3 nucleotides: TGTGCCAGCTCATCCGGACAGGGATGGAGAGATACGCAGTATTTT. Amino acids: CASSSGQGWRDTQYF.

CDR3 DNA: TGTGCCAGCAGCTTAGATAGCGGGACCGAAGAGACCCAGTACTTC. Its protein product is CASSLDSGTEETQYF. This chain uses TRBV7-2 with TRBJ2-5; 8 positions match TRBD2. This CDR3 spans 15 amino acids. Per the germline V gene, CDR1 is SGHTA and CDR2 is FQGNSA. The V and J ends lost 1 base and 3 bases, in that order; junction bases with no gene match: 4. Variable domain in full (rest from reference TRBV7-2 and TRBJ2-5): GAGVSQSPSNKVTEKGKDVELRCDPISGHTALYWYRQSLGQGLEFLIYFQGNSAPDKSGLPSDRFSAERTGGSVSTLTIQRTQQEDSAVYLCASSLDSGTEETQYFGPGTRLLVL.

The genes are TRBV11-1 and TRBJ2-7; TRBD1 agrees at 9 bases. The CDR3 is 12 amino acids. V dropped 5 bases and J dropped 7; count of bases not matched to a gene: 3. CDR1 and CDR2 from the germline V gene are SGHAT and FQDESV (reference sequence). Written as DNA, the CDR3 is TGTGCCAGCAGCGAAGGACAGGGGGAGCAGTACTTC. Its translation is CASSEGQGEQYF.

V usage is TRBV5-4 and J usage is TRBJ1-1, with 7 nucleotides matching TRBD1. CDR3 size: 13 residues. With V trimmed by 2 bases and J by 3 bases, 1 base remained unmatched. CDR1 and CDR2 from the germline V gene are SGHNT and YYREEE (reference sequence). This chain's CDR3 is CASSFDRDTEAFF. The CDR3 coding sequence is TGTGCCAGCAGCTTTGACAGGGACACTGAAGCTTTCTTT.

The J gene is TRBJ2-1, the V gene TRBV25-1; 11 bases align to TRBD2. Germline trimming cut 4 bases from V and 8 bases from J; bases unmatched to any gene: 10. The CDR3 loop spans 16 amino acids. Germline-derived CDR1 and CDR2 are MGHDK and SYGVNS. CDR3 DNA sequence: TGTGCCAGCAGTGGGGGACTAGCGGTCGCTCTCCATGAGCAGTTCTTC. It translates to CASSGGLAVALHEQFF.

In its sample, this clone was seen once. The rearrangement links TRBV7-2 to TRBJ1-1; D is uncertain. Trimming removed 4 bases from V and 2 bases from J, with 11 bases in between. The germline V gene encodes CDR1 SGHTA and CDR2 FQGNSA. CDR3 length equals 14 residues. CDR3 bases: TGTGCCAGCAGCTCCCATGGGAGTAACACTGAAGCTTTCTTT. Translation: CASSSHGSNTEAFF.

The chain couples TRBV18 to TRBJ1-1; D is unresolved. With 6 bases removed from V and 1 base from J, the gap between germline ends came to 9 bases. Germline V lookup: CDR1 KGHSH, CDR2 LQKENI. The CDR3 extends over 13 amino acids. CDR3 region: CASSPRGNTEAFF. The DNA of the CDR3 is TGTGCCAGCTCCCCGAGAGGGAACACTGAAGCTTTCTTT.

CDR3 sequence: CASRPNREYPYEQYF. The CDR3 DNA sequence: TGTGCCAGCAGGCCAAACAGGGAATACCCCTACGAGCAGTACTTC. The chain employs TRBV6-6 and TRBJ2-7; D is possibly TRBD1 (6 bases). The germline V and J ends were trimmed by 6 bases and 2 bases, with 17 bases remaining between them. From germline, CDR1 is MNHNY and CDR2 SVGAGI (reference sequence). CDR3 size: 15 residues.

For the CDR3, the DNA is TGTGCCAGCAGCGGGACAGGGAGCCGGTTGAATTCACCCCTCCACTTT. Translation: CASSGTGSRLNSPLHF. The chain has TRBV28 and TRBJ1-6; 9 bases match TRBD1. The CDR3 spans 16 residues. Germline values: CDR1 MDHEN, CDR2 SYDVKM. Trimming removed 6 bases from V and 7 bases from J; junction bases left unmatched: 10.

DNA for the CDR3: TGTGCCTGGAGTGTACGGTCAGGGGTCGGGGAGCAGTTCTTC. Protein product: CAWSVRSGVGEQFF. The rearrangement joins TRBV30 to TRBJ2-1, with D perhaps matching TRBD1 (6 bases). The germline CDR1 and CDR2 sequences are GTSNPN and SVGIG (reference sequence). The CDR3 extends over 14 amino acids. Trimming shortened V by 0 bases and J by 10 bases, and 16 bases separated the two germline ends.

In DNA, the CDR3 is TGTGCCAGCAGCGTAGGCGCGACAGGGGTTCAGCCCCAGCATTTT. It encodes CASSVGATGVQPQHF. The chain employs TRBV9 and TRBJ1-5; 8 nucleotides align to TRBD1. This CDR3 is 15 amino acids long. Germline CDR1 SGDLS, CDR2 YYNGEE. Trimming took 0 bases from V and 6 from J; bases not matched to a gene: 5.

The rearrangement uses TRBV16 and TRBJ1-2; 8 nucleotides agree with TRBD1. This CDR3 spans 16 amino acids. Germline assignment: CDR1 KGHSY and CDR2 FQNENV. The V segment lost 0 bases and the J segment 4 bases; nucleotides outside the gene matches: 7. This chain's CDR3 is CASSQSGQGRIYGYTF. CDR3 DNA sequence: TGTGCCAGCAGCCAATCTGGACAGGGACGAATCTATGGCTACACCTTC.

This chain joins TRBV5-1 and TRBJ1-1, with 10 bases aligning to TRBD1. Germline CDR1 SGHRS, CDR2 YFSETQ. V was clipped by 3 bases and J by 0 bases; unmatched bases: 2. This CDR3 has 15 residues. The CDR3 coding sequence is TGCGCCAGCAGCTCGGACAGGGGGATGAACACTGAAGCTTTCTTT. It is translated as CASSSDRGMNTEAFF.

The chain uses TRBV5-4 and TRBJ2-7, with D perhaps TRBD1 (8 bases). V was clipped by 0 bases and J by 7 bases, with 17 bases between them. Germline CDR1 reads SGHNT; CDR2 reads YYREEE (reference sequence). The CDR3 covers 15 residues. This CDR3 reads CASSLAPDRGGEQYF. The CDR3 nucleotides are TGTGCCAGCAGCTTGGCCCCAGACAGGGGAGGGGAGCAGTACTTC.

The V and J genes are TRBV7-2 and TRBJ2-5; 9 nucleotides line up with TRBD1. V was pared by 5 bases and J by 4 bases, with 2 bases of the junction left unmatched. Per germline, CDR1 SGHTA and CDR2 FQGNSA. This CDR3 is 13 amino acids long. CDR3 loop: CASSRQGGETQYF. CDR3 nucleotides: TGTGCCAGCAGCAGACAGGGGGGAGAGACCCAGTACTTC.

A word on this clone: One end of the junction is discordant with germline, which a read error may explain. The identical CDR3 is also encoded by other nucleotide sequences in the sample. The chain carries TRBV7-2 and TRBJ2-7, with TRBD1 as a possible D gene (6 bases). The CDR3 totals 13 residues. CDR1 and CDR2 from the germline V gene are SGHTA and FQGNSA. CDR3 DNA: TGCGCCAGCAGCTTGGGGACAATCTACGAGCAGTACTTC. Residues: CASSLGTIYEQYF.

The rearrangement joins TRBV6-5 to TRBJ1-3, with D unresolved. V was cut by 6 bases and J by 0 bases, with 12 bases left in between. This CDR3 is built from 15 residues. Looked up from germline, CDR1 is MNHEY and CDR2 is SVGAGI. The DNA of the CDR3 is TGTGCCAGCAGCCGAGACTCGAGCTCTGGAAACACCATATATTTT. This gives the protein CASSRDSSSGNTIYF.

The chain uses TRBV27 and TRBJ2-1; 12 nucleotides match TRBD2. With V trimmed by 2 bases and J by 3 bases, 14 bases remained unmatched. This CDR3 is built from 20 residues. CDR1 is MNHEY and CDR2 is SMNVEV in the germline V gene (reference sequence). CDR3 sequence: CASSLMGLGLAGPFYNEQFF. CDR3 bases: TGTGCCAGCAGTTTAATGGGACTTGGACTAGCGGGACCCTTCTACAATGAGCAGTTCTTC.

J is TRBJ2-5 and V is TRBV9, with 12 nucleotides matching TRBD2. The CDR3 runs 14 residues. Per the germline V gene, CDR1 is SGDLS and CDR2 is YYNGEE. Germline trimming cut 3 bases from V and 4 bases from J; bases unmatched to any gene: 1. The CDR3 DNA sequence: TGTGCCAGCAGCGAGGGACTAGCGGGAGAGACCCAGTACTTC. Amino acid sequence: CASSEGLAGETQYF.

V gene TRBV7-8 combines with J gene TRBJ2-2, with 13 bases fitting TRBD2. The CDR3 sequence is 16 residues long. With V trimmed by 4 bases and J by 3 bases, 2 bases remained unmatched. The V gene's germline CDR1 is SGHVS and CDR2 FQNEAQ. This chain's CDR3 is CASSYGLAGDTGELFF. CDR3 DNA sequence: TGTGCCAGCAGCTACGGACTAGCGGGAGACACCGGGGAGCTGTTTTTT. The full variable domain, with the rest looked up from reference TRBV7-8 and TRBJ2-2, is GAGVSQSPRYKVAKRGQDVALRCDPISGHVSLFWYQQALGQGPEFLTYFQNEAQLDKSGLPSDRFFAERPEGSVSTLKIQRTQQEDSAVYLCASSYGLAGDTGELFFGEGSRLTVL.

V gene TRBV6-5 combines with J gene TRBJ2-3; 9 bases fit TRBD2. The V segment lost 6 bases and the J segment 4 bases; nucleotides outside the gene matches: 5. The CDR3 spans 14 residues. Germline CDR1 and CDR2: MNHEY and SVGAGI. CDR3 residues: CASSQRLAADTQYF. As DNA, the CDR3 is TGTGCCAGCAGCCAGCGACTAGCGGCAGATACGCAGTATTTT.

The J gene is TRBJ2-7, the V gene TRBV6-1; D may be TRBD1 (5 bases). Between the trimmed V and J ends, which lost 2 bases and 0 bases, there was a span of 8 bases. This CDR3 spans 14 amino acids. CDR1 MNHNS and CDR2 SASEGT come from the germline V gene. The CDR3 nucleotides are TGTGCCAGCAGTGAACAGGGCTTCTCCTACGAGCAGTACTTC. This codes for CASSEQGFSYEQYF.

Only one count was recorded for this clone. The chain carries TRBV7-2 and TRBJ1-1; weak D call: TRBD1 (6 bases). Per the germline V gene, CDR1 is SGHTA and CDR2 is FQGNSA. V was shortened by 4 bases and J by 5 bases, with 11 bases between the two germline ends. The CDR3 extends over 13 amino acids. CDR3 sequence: CASSSYRETEAFF. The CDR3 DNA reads TGTGCCAGCAGCTCCTACAGGGAAACTGAAGCTTTCTTT.

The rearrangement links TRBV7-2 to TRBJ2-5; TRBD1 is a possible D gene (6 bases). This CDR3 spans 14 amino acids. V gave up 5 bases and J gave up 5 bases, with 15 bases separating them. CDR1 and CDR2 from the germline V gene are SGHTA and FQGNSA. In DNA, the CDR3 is TGTGCCAGCAGCACCGGACAGTTAGAGGAGACCCAGTACTTC. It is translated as CASSTGQLEETQYF.

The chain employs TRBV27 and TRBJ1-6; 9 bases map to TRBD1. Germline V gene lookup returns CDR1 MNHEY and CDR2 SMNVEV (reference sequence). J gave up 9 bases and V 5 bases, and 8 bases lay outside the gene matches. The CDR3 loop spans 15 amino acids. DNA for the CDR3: TGTGCCAGCAGTCCCCGGGACAGGGTGATTTCACCCCTCCACTTT. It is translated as CASSPRDRVISPLHF.

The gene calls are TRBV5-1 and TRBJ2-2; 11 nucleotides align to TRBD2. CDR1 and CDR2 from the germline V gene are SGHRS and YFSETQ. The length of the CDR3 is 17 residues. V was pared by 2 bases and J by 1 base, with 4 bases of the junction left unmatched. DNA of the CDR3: TGCGCCAGCAGCTTTAGACTAGCGGGGTTGAACACCGGGGAGCTGTTTTTT. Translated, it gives CASSFRLAGLNTGELFF. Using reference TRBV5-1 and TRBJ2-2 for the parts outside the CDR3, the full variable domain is KAGVTQTPRYLIKTRGQQVTLSCSPISGHRSVSWYQQTPGQGLQFLFEYFSETQRNKGNFPGRFSGRQFSNSRSEMNVSTLELGDSALYLCASSFRLAGLNTGELFFGEGSRLTVL.

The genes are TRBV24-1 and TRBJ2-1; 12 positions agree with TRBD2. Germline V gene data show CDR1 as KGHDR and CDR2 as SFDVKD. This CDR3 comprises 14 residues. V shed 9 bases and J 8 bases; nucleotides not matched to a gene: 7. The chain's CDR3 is CATPGTSGSYEQFF. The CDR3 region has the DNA TGTGCCACCCCCGGGACTAGCGGGTCATATGAGCAGTTCTTC.

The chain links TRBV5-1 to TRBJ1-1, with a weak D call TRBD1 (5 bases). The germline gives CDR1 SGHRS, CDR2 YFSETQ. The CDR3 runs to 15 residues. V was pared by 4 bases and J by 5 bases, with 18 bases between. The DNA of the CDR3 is TGCGCCAGCAGCGAGTGGGGAGCCGGGGGAACTGAAGCTTTCTTT. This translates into CASSEWGAGGTEAFF.

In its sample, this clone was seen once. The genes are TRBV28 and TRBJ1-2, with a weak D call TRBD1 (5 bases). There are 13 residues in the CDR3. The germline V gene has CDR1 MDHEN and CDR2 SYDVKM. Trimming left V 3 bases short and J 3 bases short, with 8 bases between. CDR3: CASSFRGYYGYTF. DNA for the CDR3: TGTGCCAGCAGTTTCCGGGGGTACTATGGCTACACCTTC.

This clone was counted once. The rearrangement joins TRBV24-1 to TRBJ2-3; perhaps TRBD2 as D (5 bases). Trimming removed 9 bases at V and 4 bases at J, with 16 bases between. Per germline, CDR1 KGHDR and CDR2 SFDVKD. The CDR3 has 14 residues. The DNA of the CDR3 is TGTGCCACCCAAAGTCCGGGGAACGCAGATACGCAGTATTTT. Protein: CATQSPGNADTQYF.